A single sample gave rise to the 19 T cell receptor beta chains below, sequenced in a study of control samples from healthy donors and cancer patients. The table came from immunoSEQ multiplex PCR; TCRdb's copy has only in-frame clones and leaves some out. The sample shows 150,000 to 200,000 clones, around 90% of them seen only once. The sequenced sample was blood. All receptors derive from a man between 25 and 39 years old in good health.

V is TRBV5-1 and J is TRBJ2-2; D might be TRBD1 (6 bases). Trimming pared 0 bases from V and 1 base from J, leaving 10 bases between. This CDR3 is 16 amino acids long. Germline lookup yields CDR1 SGHRS and CDR2 YFSETQ. CDR3 sequence (DNA): TGCGCCAGCAGCTTGGCCGGGACACTGAACACCGGGGAGCTGTTTTTT. This sequence encodes CASSLAGTLNTGELFF.

The gene calls are TRBV29-1 and TRBJ2-2, with 8 positions matching TRBD2. V dropped 7 bases and J dropped 1; count of bases not matched to a gene: 8. This CDR3 region has 15 residues. Germline CDR1 is SQVTM and CDR2 is ANQGSEA. In DNA, the CDR3 is TGCAGCGCCGCGGGGGGTTCGGGGAACACCGGGGAGCTGTTTTTT. Protein product: CSAAGGSGNTGELFF.

The chain has TRBV25-1 and TRBJ2-1; no firm D call. The CDR3 is 11 amino acids. In germline, CDR1 is MGHDK, CDR2 SYGVNS. V was pared by 3 bases and J by 8 bases, with 5 bases between. The CDR3 spells CASSENDEQFF. DNA for the CDR3: TGTGCCAGCAGTGAGAACGATGAGCAGTTCTTC.

The chain combines TRBV3-1 (or the pseudogene TRBV3-2) with TRBJ2-3; D gene unclear. Germline-derived CDR1 and CDR2 are LGHDT and YNNKEL (reference sequence). This CDR3 is built from 13 residues. The V gene lost 2 bases and the J gene lost 6 bases, with 9 bases spanning the gap. The CDR3 coding sequence is TGTGCCAGCAGCCAAATAGCTCTGGATACGCAGTATTTT. It specifies CASSQIALDTQYF.

The rearrangement links TRBV2 to TRBJ2-7; 7 bases agree with TRBD1. CDR3 size: 14 residues. V lost 3 bases and J lost 5; bases outside the gene matches: 7. Germline CDR1 is SNHLY and CDR2 is FYNNEI. The CDR3 region is CASSDLGQNDEQYF. The CDR3 nucleotides read TGTGCCAGCAGTGATTTGGGACAGAACGACGAGCAGTACTTC. Combining the CDR3 with reference TRBV2 and TRBJ2-7 gives the whole variable domain EPEVTQTPSHQVTQMGQEVILRCVPISNHLYFYWYRQILGQKVEFLVSFYNNEISEKSEIFDDQFSVERPDGSNFTLKIRSTKLEDSAMYFCASSDLGQNDEQYFGPGTRLTVT.

The chain is built from TRBV6-6 and TRBJ1-5; tentative D call: TRBD1 (6 bases). Germline-derived CDR1 and CDR2 are MNHNY and SVGAGI (reference sequence). This CDR3 is built from 15 residues. V was cut by 5 bases and J by 7 bases, with 18 bases left in between. The CDR3 reads CASSPTGSLGQPQHF. The CDR3 DNA reads as TGTGCCAGCAGTCCTACAGGGTCCCTAGGACAGCCCCAGCATTTT.

V is TRBV29-1 and J is TRBJ2-1; the D is unclear. CDR3 length equals 13 residues. V was pared by 0 bases and J by 9 bases, with 12 bases between. The germline gives CDR1 SQVTM, CDR2 ANQGSEA. The CDR3 DNA follows: TGCAGCGTTGAAGATAGGGATTTCCCTGAGCAGTTCTTC. Amino acids: CSVEDRDFPEQFF.

The chain recombines TRBV3-1 (or the pseudogene TRBV3-2) with TRBJ2-1; D is ambiguous. The CDR3 totals 17 residues. Trimming left V 4 bases short and J 5 bases short, with 21 bases between. Germline assignment: CDR1 LGHDT and CDR2 YNNKEL (reference sequence). CDR3: CASSRNVGPRINNEQFF. The CDR3 DNA sequence: TGTGCCAGCAGCCGGAACGTCGGGCCCCGAATTAACAATGAGCAGTTCTTC.

This sequence joins TRBV12-3 or TRBV12-4 and TRBJ1-3; D is uncertain. This CDR3 contains 13 residues. Trimming stripped 7 bases from V and 0 bases from J, with 7 bases between. The chain's CDR3 is CASKSGSGNTIYF. CDR3 DNA: TGTGCCAGCAAGTCAGGCTCTGGAAACACCATATATTTT.

The chain carries TRBV7-9 and TRBJ1-4; 8 nucleotides line up with TRBD1. Germline lookup yields CDR1 SEHNR and CDR2 FQNEAQ (reference sequence). The V gene end was trimmed by 2 bases and the J gene end by 7 bases; junction bases not matched to a gene: 6. CDR3 length: 15 residues. The CDR3 region has the DNA TGTGCCAGCAGCTTACTACCGGGACAGGTTGAAAAACTGTTTTTT. This codes for CASSLLPGQVEKLFF.

The chain recombines TRBV28 with TRBJ1-2; D is perhaps TRBD1 (5 bases). CDR1 is MDHEN, CDR2 SYDVKM, per germline. V was shortened by 6 bases and J by 2 bases, with 19 bases between the two germline ends. This CDR3 is built from 16 residues. The CDR3 loop reads CASSPGGVGGNYGYTF. CDR3 DNA: TGTGCCAGCAGCCCTGGGGGGGTTGGGGGGAACTATGGCTACACCTTC.

The V call is TRBV2, the J call TRBJ2-1, with 7 bases aligning to TRBD1. V dropped 8 bases and J dropped 5; count of bases not matched to a gene: 9. Germline V lookup: CDR1 SNHLY, CDR2 FYNNEI. The CDR3 extends over 14 amino acids. This CDR3 reads CASGDSLLHNEQFF. The CDR3 bases are TGTGCCAGCGGGGACAGTTTGTTGCACAATGAGCAGTTCTTC.

The chain is built from TRBV19 and TRBJ2-1, with D uncertain. The CDR3 runs 15 residues. Germline CDR1 LNHDA, CDR2 SQIVND (reference sequence). Trimming cost V 0 bases and J 0 bases, with 6 bases left between them. Here the CDR3 DNA reads TGTGCCAGTAGTATAGACTCGAGCTCCTACAATGAGCAGTTCTTC. It is translated as CASSIDSSSYNEQFF.

V is TRBV2 and J is TRBJ1-5; D is possibly TRBD1 (6 bases). In germline, CDR1 is SNHLY, CDR2 FYNNEI. The length of the CDR3 is 17 residues. V was cut by 4 bases and J by 0 bases, with 16 bases left in between. Here the CDR3 reads CASSVGGWDTSNQPQHF. Written as DNA, the CDR3 is TGTGCCAGCAGTGTGGGGGGGTGGGACACTAGCAATCAGCCCCAGCATTTT.

The chain employs TRBV7-2 and TRBJ1-2; 8 bases are a match to TRBD1. The V gene end was trimmed by 5 bases and the J gene end by 6 bases; junction bases not matched to a gene: 5. The germline gives CDR1 SGHTA, CDR2 FQGNSA. The CDR3 has 13 amino acids. CDR3: CASSPQTGDGYTF. The CDR3, as DNA: TGTGCCAGCAGCCCTCAGACAGGGGATGGCTACACCTTC.

The CDR3 loop reads CASSGTGTQEQFF. The CDR3 nucleotides read TGTGCCAGCAGCGGGACCGGGACACAGGAGCAGTTCTTC. This chain joins TRBV14 and TRBJ2-1; D might be TRBD1 (6 bases). V shed 5 bases and J shed 10 bases, with 15 bases lying between them. The CDR3 consists of 13 residues. CDR1 and CDR2 (germline): SGHDN, FVKESK. The complete variable domain, with remaining parts taken from reference TRBV14 and TRBJ2-1, reads EAGVTQFPSHSVIEKGQTVTLRCDPISGHDNLYWYRRVMGKEIKFLLHFVKESKQDESGMPNNRFLAERTGGTYSTLKVQPAELEDSGVYFCASSGTGTQEQFFGPGTRLTVL.

V gene TRBV28 combines with J gene TRBJ2-7, with TRBD1 matching over 9 bases. The length of the CDR3 is 16 residues. Germline V gene data show CDR1 as MDHEN and CDR2 as SYDVKM. Losses at the gene ends were 7 bases for V and 3 bases for J; bases not matched to a gene: 13. The CDR3 spells CASITAAGQGLYEQYF. CDR3 nucleotides: TGTGCCAGCATCACCGCGGCGGGACAGGGTCTCTACGAGCAGTACTTC. Using reference TRBV28 and TRBJ2-7 for the parts outside the CDR3, the full variable domain is DVKVTQSSRYLVKRTGEKVFLECVQDMDHENMFWYRQDPGLGLRLIYFSYDVKMKEKGDIPEGYSVSREKKERFSLILESASTNQTSMYLCASITAAGQGLYEQYFGPGTRLTVT.

The chain recombines TRBV4-1 with TRBJ1-1; D might be TRBD1 (5 bases). Germline V gene lookup returns CDR1 MGHRA and CDR2 YSYEKL. The V gene lost 4 bases and the J gene lost 3 bases, with 12 bases spanning the gap. This CDR3 is built from 14 residues. The CDR3 region is CASSRLQGYTEAFF. As DNA, the CDR3 is TGCGCCAGCAGCCGCCTCCAGGGTTACACTGAAGCTTTCTTT.

The V and J genes are TRBV11-3 and TRBJ2-1, with a possible D match to TRBD2 (5 bases). V was cut by 1 base and J by 5 bases, with 12 bases left in between. This CDR3 has 15 residues. Germline-derived CDR1 and CDR2 are SGHNT and YENEEA. The CDR3 here is CASSLGLGGHNEQFF. CDR3 DNA: TGTGCCAGCAGCTTAGGTCTCGGAGGTCACAATGAGCAGTTCTTC.